Listed here is a single T cell receptor (beta chain). The data derive from a study of CD8 T cells in Susac syndrome. RNA was extracted with the RNeasy kit, and a quantity of 0.5 to 1 ug was reverse transcribed using random hexamers. TCRdb re-called the immunoSEQ multiplex PCR reads through MiXCR, storing one row per CDR3 protein. The table includes fewer than 250,000 distinct CDR3 sequences, around 90% detected once. Germline values: CDR1 LGHNA, CDR2 YSLEER. This CDR3 has 15 residues. The V end lost 0 bases, the J end lost 3 bases, and 9 bases lay between the germline ends. The specimen was CD8+ T cells from PBMCs. This receptor was taken from a human donor with multiple sclerosis. The chain is built from TRBV4-3 and TRBJ1-5; the D is unclear. CDR3: CASSQDPQPNQPQHF. The DNA of the CDR3 is TGCGCCAGCAGCCAAGACCCCCAGCCCAATCAGCCCCAGCATTTT.